One and the same sample provided the 10 T cell receptor beta chains below, sequenced in a study of T cell responses to AZD1222 COVID-19 vaccine. Clones were read by immunoSEQ multiplex PCR, and TCRdb kept only the in-frame ones, dropping some. The sample holds about 140,000 clones; approximately 90% are singletons and the top ten take about 3%. The sample here was peripheral blood, taken 28 days after the second AZD1222 dose. The receptor source for this set is an adult who received the AZD1222 COVID-19 vaccine.

The rearrangement uses TRBV6-1 and TRBJ1-6; possibly TRBD1 for D (5 bases). The V and J ends lost 11 bases and 6 bases respectively, with 14 bases between them. Germline CDR1 is MNHNS and CDR2 is SASEGT. CDR3 length equals 13 residues. The CDR3 protein is CAGTRDLNSPLHF. Written as DNA, the CDR3 is TGTGCCGGTACGAGGGACCTTAATTCACCCCTCCACTTT.

V is TRBV11-2 and J is TRBJ2-5; D possibly corresponds to TRBD2 (6 bases). The CDR3 runs to 15 residues. Germline V gives CDR1 SGHAT, CDR2 FQNNGV. V was trimmed by 6 bases and J by 4 bases, leaving 18 bases between them. Here the CDR3 DNA reads TGTGCCAGCAGTGTGAGGCGGGGTCGTGGAGAGACCCAGTACTTC. Its translation: CASSVRRGRGETQYF.

J is TRBJ1-3 and V is TRBV19; TRBD1 aligns across 7 bases. The germline gives CDR1 LNHDA, CDR2 SQIVND (reference sequence). V shed 4 bases, J shed 5 bases, and the junction held 5 bases outside the gene matches. This CDR3 has 14 amino acids. DNA for the CDR3: TGTGCCAGTAGTACGGGACAGACGCGAAACACCATATATTTT. The encoded protein is CASSTGQTRNTIYF.

The V gene is TRBV28, the J gene TRBJ1-3; 7 bases align to TRBD1. After removal of 3 bases from V and 4 bases from J, the junction contained 6 bases not matched to a gene. Per the germline V gene, CDR1 is MDHEN and CDR2 is SYDVKM. The CDR3 loop spans 15 amino acids. Here the CDR3 reads CASSFEGARGNTIYF. CDR3 coding DNA: TGTGCCAGCAGTTTCGAGGGGGCGCGCGGAAACACCATATATTTT.

The genes are TRBV7-2 and TRBJ1-5, with 8 bases matching TRBD1. The CDR3 is 13 amino acids. Germline-derived CDR1 and CDR2 are SGHTA and FQGNSA. J gave up 9 bases and V 6 bases, and 7 bases lay outside the gene matches. CDR3 coding DNA: TGTGCCAGCAGAAAATCAGGGGGCTCGCCCCAGCATTTT. Translation: CASRKSGGSPQHF.

The count of this clone is one. The chain has TRBV28 and TRBJ2-7; the D gene is possibly TRBD2 (6 bases). Germline CDR1 and CDR2: MDHEN and SYDVKM. The length of the CDR3 is 15 residues. V was shortened by 6 bases and J by 5 bases, with 20 bases between the two germline ends. CDR3 region: CASRSPGTFLDEQYF. CDR3 nucleotides: TGTGCCAGCAGGAGCCCTGGGACTTTCCTAGACGAGCAGTACTTC.

The rearrangement joins TRBV4-2 to TRBJ1-1, with 9 positions matching TRBD1. The CDR3 has 18 residues. Germline CDR1 LGHNA, CDR2 YNFKEQ. Trimming cost V 4 bases and J 3 bases; bases outside gene matches: 15. The CDR3 region is CASSLNPPGQGGYTEAFF. CDR3 DNA: TGTGCCAGCAGCCTTAACCCGCCGGGACAGGGAGGGTACACTGAAGCTTTCTTT.

This clone was seen a handful of times. V is TRBV5-1 and J is TRBJ2-7; 8 bases match TRBD1. The junction had 1 base not matched to a gene; V was cut back by 0 bases and J by 2 bases. Germline CDR1 is SGHRS and CDR2 is YFSETQ. This CDR3 has 14 residues. The CDR3 region is CASSLAGGAYEQYF. CDR3 coding DNA: TGCGCCAGCAGCTTGGCAGGGGGCGCCTACGAGCAGTACTTC.

CDR3 residues: CASSRTRSYEQYF. CDR3 sequence (DNA): TGTGCCAGCAGCCGGACGCGATCCTACGAGCAGTACTTC. The V and J genes are TRBV11-2 and TRBJ2-7; D gene uncertain. V lost 5 bases and J lost 1, with 9 bases in between. This CDR3 contains 13 residues. CDR1 is SGHAT, CDR2 FQNNGV, per germline.

The chain links TRBV2 to TRBJ1-1; D remains ambiguous. Germline values: CDR1 SNHLY, CDR2 FYNNEI. CDR3 size: 13 residues. The ends were cut back, 4 bases at V and 1 base at J, with 7 bases in the middle. The CDR3 sequence is CASSGRSNTEAFF. In nucleotides, the CDR3 is TGTGCCAGCAGTGGCAGGTCGAACACTGAAGCTTTCTTT.